This T cell receptor beta chain originates from a study of blood T cells in healthy people across ages. To note about this clonotype: Its matching antigen is unknown.

Study-level results: Diversity was higher, and naive CD4+ cells more numerous, in long-lived donors than in aged donors.

The second PCR ran roughly 6 to 11 cycles with a sample-barcoded 5' primer and J-beta primers. Each cDNA molecule carried a tag from a template-switch adaptor that contained 12 random nucleotides. TCRdb reanalysed the 5' RACE reads using MiXCR and keeps one entry per CDR3 protein. The sample has roughly 680,000 distinct CDR3 sequences; around half are singletons. The ends were cut back, 10 bases at V and 2 bases at J, with 15 bases in the middle. The CDR3 is 13 amino acids. Germline assignment: CDR1 MDHEN and CDR2 SYDVKM. The sequenced sample consisted of blood. This TCR was sampled from a woman aged 55-75 years in good health. This chain connects TRBV28 to TRBJ2-7; D is perhaps TRBD1 (5 bases). CDR3 bases: TGTGCCACCAAGGTGGACAACACCTACGAGCAGTACTTC. This encodes CATKVDNTYEQYF.